This T cell receptor beta chain was captured in a study of T cell clones after liver transplantation. Study as a whole: TCRbeta sequencing after a pre-transplant mixed lymphocyte reaction identified graft-donor-reactive clones, later tracked in post-transplant blood. As an antigen-independent comparator, third-party-reactive TCRbeta sequences came from pre-transplant mixed lymphocyte reactions. Broader study findings: Donor-reactive sequences fell more than third party-reactive ones, suggesting partial deletion.

For this clone: The antigen remains undetermined.

The protocol was immunoSEQ multiplex PCR, while the TCRdb copy is restricted to in-frame clones and leaves out a portion. Of tens of thousands of clones in the sample, 86% were seen once. The specimen comprised CD8+ T cells from blood, sampled 12 months after liver transplant. The source of this sequence is a human patient who received a liver transplant. Some T cells may originate from the graft donor.

The CDR3 DNA reads TGTGCCAGCAGCCAATCGCGGGACAGCTCCTACGAGCAGTACTTC. Translated: CASSQSRDSSYEQYF. The chain is built from TRBV16 and TRBJ2-7; the D gene is possibly TRBD1 (7 bases). Germline V gene lookup returns CDR1 KGHSY and CDR2 FQNENV. Trimming shortened V by 0 bases and J by 0 bases, and 9 bases separated the two germline ends. The CDR3 covers 15 residues.